This TCR beta chain was recorded in a study of blood T cell repertoires in COVID-19. Study-level information: In each case, the material was cDNA or gDNA derived from T cells, B-cell-depleted T cells, or PBMCs.

Original processing methods: Quantification of nucleated cells was approximated via reference gene primer amplification. Produced via immunoSEQ multiplex PCR; TCRdb's table is partial and in-frame only. V and J calls and clone size come straight from that table; D and trimming were deduced from the DNA. The sample consists of fewer than 350,000 clones, roughly 85% of them appearing once. Germline V CDR1 and CDR2: GTSNPN, SVGIG (reference sequence). Trimming pared 0 bases from V and 11 bases from J, leaving 14 bases between. The CDR3 extends over 13 amino acids. This receptor was obtained from a man aged 25 to 40 who had recovered from COVID-19. The J gene is TRBJ2-1, the V gene TRBV30; D possibly corresponds to TRBD2 (6 bases). The sample taken for sequencing was PBMCs or T cells enriched from blood (not recorded which). CDR3 coding DNA: TGTGCCTGGAGTGTTGGGGGGAATTATCAGCAGTTCTTC. It yields the protein CAWSVGGNYQQFF.